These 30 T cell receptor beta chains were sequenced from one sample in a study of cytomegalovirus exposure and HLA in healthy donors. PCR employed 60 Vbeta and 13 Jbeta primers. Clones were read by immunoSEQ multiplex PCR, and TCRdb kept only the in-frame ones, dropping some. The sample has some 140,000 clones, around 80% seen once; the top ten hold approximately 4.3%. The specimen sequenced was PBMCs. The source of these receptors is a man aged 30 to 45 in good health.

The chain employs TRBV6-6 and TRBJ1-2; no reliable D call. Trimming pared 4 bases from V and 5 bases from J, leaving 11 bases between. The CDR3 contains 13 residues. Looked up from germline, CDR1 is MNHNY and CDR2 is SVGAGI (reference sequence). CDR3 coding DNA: TGTGCCAGCAGTTGGATGGAAGCGTATGGCTACACCTTC. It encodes CASSWMEAYGYTF.

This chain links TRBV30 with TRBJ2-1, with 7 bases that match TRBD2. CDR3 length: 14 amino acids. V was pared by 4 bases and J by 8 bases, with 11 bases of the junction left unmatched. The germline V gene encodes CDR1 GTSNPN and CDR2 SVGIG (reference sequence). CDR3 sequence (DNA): TGTGCCTGGAAGCCTAGCGGAACCAGAGATGAGCAGTTCTTC. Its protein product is CAWKPSGTRDEQFF.

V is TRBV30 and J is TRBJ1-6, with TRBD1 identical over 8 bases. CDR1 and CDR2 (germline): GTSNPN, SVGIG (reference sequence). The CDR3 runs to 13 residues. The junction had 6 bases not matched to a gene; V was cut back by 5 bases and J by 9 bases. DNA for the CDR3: TGTGCCTGGGCCGGACAGGGACCTTCACCCCTCCACTTT. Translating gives CAWAGQGPSPLHF.

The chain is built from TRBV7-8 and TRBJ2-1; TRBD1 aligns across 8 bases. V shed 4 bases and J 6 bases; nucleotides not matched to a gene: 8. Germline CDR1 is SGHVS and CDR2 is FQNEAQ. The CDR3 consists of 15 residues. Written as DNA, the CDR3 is TGTGCCAGCAGCTCAACAGGGGGAGGAGGCAATGAGCAGTTCTTC. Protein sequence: CASSSTGGGGNEQFF.

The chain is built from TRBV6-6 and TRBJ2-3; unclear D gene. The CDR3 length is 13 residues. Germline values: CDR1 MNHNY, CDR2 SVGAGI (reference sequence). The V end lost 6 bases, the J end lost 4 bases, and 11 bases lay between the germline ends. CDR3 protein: CASSLPPADTQYF. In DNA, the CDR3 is TGTGCCAGCAGCCTCCCGCCGGCAGATACGCAGTATTTT.

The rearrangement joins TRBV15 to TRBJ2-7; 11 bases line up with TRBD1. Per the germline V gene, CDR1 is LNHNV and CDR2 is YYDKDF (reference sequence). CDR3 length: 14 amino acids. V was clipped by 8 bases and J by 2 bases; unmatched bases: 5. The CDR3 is CATRRGQGAYEQYF. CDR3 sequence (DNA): TGTGCCACCCGGAGGGGACAGGGGGCCTACGAGCAGTACTTC.

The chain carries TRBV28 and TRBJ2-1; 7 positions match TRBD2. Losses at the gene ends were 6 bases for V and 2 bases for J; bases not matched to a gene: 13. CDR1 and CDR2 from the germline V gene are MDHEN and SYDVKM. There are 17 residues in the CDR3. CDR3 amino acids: CASRDLQPSGPYNEQFF. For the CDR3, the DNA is TGTGCCAGCAGGGACCTCCAACCTAGCGGCCCCTACAATGAGCAGTTCTTC. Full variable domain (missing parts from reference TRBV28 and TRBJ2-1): DVKVTQSSRYLVKRTGEKVFLECVQDMDHENMFWYRQDPGLGLRLIYFSYDVKMKEKGDIPEGYSVSREKKERFSLILESASTNQTSMYLCASRDLQPSGPYNEQFFGPGTRLTVL.

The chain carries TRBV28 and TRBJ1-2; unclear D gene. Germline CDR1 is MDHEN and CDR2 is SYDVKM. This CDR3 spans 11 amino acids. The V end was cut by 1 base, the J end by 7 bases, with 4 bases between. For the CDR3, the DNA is TGTGCCAGCAGTTTATCAGGTGGCTACACCTTC. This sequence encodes CASSLSGGYTF.

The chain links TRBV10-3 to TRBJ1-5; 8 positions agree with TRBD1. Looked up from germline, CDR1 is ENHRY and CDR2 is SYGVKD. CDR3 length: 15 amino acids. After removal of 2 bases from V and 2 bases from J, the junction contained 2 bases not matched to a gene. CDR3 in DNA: TGTGCCATCAGTGAGAACAGGGGGGGCAATCAGCCCCAGCATTTT. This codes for CAISENRGGNQPQHF.

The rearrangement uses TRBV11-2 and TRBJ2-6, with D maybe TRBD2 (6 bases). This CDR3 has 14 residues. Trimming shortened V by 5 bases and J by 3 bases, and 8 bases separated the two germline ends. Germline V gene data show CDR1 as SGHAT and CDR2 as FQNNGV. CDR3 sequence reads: CASSPGVGANVLTF. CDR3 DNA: TGTGCCAGCAGCCCGGGGGTTGGGGCCAACGTCCTGACTTTC.

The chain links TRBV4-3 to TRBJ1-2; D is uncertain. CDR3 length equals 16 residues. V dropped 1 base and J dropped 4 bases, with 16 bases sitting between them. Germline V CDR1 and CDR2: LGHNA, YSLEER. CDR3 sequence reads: CASSQVSASLGYGYTF. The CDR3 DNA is TGCGCCAGCAGCCAAGTAAGCGCCAGCCTTGGCTATGGCTACACCTTC.

CDR3 DNA: TGCGCCAGCAGCTTGGAAGCCCCGAGTAGCACAGATACGCAGTATTTT. It codes for CASSLEAPSSTDTQYF. The chain uses TRBV5-1 and TRBJ2-3; D gene uncertain. V lost 0 bases to trimming and J lost 0 bases, with 11 bases between them. This CDR3 has 16 residues. CDR1 is SGHRS and CDR2 is YFSETQ in the germline V gene.

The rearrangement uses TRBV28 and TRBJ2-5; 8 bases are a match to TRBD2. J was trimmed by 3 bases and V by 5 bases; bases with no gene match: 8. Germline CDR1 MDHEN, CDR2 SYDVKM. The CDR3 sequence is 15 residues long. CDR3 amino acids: CASSRQRENEETQYF. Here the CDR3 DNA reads TGTGCCAGCAGTCGTCAGCGGGAGAACGAAGAGACCCAGTACTTC.

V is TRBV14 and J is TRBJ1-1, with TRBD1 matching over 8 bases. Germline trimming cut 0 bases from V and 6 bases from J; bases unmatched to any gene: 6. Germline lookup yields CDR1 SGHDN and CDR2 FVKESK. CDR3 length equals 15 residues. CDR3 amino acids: CASSQDGRGLPEAFF. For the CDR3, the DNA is TGTGCCAGCAGCCAAGATGGCAGGGGGCTACCTGAAGCTTTCTTT.

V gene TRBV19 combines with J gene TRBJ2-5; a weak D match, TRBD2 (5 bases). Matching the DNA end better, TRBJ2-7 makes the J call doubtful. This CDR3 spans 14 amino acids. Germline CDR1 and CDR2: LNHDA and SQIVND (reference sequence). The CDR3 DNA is TGTGCCAGTAGTCCCCGAGGGAAGGGCGACGAGCAGTACTTC. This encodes CASSPRGKGDEQYF.

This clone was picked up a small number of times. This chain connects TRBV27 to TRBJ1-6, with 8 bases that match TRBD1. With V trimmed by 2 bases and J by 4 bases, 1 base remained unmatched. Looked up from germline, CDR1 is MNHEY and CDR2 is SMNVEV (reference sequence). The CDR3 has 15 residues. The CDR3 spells CASSLRQGYNSPLHF. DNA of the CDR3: TGTGCCAGCAGTTTAAGACAGGGGTATAATTCACCCCTCCACTTT.

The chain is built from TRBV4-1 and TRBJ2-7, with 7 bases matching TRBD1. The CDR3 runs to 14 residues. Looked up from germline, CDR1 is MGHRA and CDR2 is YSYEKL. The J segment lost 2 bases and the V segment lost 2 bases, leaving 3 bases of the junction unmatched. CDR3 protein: CASSQLQGPYEQYF. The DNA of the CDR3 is TGCGCCAGCAGCCAACTACAGGGGCCCTACGAGCAGTACTTC.

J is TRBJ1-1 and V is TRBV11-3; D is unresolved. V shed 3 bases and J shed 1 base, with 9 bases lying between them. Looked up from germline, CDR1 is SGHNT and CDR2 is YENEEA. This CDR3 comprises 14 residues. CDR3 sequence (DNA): TGTGCCAGCAGCTTCTCGGGAACGAACACTGAAGCTTTCTTT. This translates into CASSFSGTNTEAFF.

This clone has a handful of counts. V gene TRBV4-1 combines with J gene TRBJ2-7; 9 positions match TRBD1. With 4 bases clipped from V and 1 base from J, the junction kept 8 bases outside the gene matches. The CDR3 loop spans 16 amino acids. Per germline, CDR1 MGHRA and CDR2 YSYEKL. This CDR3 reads CASSRQTGTGSYEQYF. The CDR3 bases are TGCGCCAGCAGCCGCCAGACCGGGACAGGGTCCTACGAGCAGTACTTC.

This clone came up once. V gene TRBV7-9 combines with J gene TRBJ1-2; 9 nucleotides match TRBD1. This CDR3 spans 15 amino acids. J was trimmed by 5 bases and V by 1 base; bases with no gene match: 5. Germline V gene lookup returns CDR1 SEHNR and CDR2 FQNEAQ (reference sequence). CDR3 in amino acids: CASSLVGDRVYGYTF. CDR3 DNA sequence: TGTGCCAGCAGCTTAGTCGGGGACAGGGTATATGGCTACACCTTC.

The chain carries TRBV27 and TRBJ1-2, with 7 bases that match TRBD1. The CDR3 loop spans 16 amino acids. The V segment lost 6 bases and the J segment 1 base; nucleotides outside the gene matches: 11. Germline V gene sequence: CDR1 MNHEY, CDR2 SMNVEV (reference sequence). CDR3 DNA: TGTGCCAGCAGACTCTACGCGGACAGGAGTAACTATGGCTACACCTTC. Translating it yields CASRLYADRSNYGYTF.

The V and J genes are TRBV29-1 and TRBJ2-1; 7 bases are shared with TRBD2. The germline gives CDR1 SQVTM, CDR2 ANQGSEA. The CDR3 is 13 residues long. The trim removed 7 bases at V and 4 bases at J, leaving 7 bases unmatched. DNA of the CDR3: TGCAGCGGGAGGGCTAGCGGTTACAATGAGCAGTTCTTC. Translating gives CSGRASGYNEQFF.

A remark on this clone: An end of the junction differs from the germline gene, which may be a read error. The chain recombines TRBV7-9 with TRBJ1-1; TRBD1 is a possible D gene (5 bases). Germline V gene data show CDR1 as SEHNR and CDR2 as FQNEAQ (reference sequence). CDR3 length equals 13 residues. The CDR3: CSSSQTVNTEAFF. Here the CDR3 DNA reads TGTTCCAGCAGCCAGACAGTTAACACTGAAGCTTTCTTT.

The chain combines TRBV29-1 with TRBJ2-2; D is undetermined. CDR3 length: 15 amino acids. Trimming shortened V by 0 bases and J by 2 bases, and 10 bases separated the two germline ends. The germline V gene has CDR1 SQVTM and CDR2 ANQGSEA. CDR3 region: CSVEDGTLNTGELFF. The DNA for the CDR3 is TGCAGCGTTGAAGATGGTACTCTCAACACCGGGGAGCTGTTTTTT.

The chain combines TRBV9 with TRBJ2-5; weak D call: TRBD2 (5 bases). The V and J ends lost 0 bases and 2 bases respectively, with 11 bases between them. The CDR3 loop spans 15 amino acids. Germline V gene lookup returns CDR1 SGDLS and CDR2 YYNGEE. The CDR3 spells CASSVAPSSQETQYF. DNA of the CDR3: TGTGCCAGCAGCGTAGCACCTAGCAGTCAAGAGACCCAGTACTTC.

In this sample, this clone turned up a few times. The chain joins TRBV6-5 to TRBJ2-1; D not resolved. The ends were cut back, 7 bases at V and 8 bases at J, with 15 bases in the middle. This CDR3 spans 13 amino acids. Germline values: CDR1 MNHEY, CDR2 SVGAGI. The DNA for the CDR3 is TGTGCCAGCACCCCCACTGGTTCCGATGAGCAGTTCTTC. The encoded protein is CASTPTGSDEQFF.

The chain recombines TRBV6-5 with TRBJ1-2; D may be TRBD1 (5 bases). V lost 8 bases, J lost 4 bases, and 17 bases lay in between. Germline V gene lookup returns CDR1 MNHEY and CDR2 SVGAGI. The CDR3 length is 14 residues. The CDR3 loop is CASGGVGPSYGYTF. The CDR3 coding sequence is TGTGCCAGCGGAGGGGTCGGGCCGAGCTATGGCTACACCTTC.

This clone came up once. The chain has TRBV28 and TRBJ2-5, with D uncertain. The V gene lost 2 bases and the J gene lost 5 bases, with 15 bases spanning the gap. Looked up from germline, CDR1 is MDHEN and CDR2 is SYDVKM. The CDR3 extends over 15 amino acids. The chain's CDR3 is CASSLVAAPRETQYF. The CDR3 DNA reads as TGTGCCAGCAGTTTAGTGGCAGCCCCGCGGGAGACCCAGTACTTC.

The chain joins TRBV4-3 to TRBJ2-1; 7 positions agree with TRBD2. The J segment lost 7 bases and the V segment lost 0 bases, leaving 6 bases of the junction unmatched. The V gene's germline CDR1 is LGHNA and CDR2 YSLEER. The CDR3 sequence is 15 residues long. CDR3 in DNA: TGCGCCAGCAGCCAAGAGGGGAGGGCCGGGAATGAGCAGTTCTTC. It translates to CASSQEGRAGNEQFF.

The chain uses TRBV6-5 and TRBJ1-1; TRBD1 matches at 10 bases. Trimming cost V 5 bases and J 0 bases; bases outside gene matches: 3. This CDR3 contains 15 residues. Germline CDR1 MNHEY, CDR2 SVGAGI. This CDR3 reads CASSPGTGVNTEAFF. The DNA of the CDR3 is TGTGCCAGCAGTCCGGGGACAGGGGTGAACACTGAAGCTTTCTTT.